This T cell receptor beta chain was sequenced for a study of patients and donors after allogeneic stem cell transplantation. This CDR3 is built from 14 residues. Germline CDR1 MNHEY, CDR2 SMNVEV (reference sequence). Deletions cut 0 bases from V and 6 bases from J, with 10 bases between. TCRdb recomputed calls from the RT-PCR reads with MiXCR, one row per CDR3 protein. Here the sample spans roughly 940,000 distinct CDR3 sequences, over 15% being singletons. This clonotype was observed a few times. The TCR originated in a human donor who was either an allogeneic HSCT recipient or a stem cell or donor lymphocyte infusion donor (not recorded which). It is not recorded whose cells these are; they may come from a transplant donor. The source material was blood, either unsorted or a sorted T cell fraction (not recorded which). The chain is built from TRBV27 and TRBJ2-3; D unclear. The CDR3 DNA follows: TGTGCCAGCAGTTTATCTGGGGTGGAGGATACGCAGTATTTT. Amino acids: CASSLSGVEDTQYF.